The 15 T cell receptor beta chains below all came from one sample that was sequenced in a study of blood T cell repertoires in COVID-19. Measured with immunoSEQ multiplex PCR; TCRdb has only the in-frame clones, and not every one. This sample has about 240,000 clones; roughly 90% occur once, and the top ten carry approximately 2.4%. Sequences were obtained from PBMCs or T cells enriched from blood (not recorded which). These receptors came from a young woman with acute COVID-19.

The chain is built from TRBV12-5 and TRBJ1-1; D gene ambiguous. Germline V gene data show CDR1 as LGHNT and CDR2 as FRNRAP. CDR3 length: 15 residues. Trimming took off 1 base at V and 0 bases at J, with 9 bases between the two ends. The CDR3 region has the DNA TGTGCTAGTGGTTTGGACCCAGGCATGAACACTGAAGCTTTCTTT. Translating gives CASGLDPGMNTEAFF.

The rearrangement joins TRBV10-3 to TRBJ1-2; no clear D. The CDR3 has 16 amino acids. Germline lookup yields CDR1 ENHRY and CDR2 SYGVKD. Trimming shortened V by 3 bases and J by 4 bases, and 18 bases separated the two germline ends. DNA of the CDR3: TGTGCCATCAGTGACCCCGAAAGGAACTCAGGCTATGGCTACACCTTC. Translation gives CAISDPERNSGYGYTF.

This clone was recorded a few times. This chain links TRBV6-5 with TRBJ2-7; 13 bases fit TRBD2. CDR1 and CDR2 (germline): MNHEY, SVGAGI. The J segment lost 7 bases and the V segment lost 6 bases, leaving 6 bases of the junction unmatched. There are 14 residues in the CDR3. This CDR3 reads CASRRLAGGGEQYF. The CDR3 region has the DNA TGTGCCAGCAGGAGACTAGCGGGGGGTGGGGAGCAGTACTTC.

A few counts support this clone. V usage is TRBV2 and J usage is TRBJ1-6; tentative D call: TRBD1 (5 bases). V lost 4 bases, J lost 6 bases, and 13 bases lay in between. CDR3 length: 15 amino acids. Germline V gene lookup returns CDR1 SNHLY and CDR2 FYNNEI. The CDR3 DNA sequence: TGTGCCAGCAGTGCGTCGACAGTGCCTAATTCACCCCTCCACTTT. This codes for CASSASTVPNSPLHF.

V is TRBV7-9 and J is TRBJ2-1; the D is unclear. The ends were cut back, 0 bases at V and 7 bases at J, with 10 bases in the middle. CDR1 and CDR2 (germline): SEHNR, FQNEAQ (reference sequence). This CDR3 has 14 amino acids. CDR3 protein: CASSLAQNWNEQFF. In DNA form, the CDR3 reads TGTGCCAGCAGCTTAGCCCAAAACTGGAATGAGCAGTTCTTC.

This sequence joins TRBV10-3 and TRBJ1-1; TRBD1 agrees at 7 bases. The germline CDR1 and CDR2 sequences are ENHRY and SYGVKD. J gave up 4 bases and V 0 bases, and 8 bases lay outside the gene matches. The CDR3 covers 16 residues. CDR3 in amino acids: CAISESTNRGPTEAFF. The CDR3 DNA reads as TGTGCCATCAGTGAGTCCACAAACAGGGGCCCCACTGAAGCTTTCTTT.

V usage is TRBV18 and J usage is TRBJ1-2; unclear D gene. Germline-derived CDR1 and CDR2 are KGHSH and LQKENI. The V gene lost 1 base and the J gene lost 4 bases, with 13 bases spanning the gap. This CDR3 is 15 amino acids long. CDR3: CASSPQAGSLYGYTF. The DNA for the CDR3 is TGTGCCAGCTCACCACAGGCAGGATCCCTCTATGGCTACACCTTC.

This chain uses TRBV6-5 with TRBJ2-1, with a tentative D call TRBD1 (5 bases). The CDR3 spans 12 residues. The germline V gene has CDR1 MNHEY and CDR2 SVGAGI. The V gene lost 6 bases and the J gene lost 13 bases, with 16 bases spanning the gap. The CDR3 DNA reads TGTGCCAGCAGCCAACGCCCGGACATCCAGTTCTTC. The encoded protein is CASSQRPDIQFF.

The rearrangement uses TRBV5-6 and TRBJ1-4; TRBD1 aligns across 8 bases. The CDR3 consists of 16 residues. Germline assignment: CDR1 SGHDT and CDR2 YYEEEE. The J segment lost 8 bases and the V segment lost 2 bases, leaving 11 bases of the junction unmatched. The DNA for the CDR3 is TGTGCCAGCAGCTTATTGGTCAGGGGGCTGGGGGAAAAACTGTTTTTT. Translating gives CASSLLVRGLGEKLFF.

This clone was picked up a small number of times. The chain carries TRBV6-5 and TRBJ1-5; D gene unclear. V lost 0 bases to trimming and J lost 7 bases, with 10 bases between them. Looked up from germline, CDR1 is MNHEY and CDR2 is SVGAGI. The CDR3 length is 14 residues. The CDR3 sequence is CASSYSAVTQPQHF. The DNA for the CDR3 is TGTGCCAGCAGTTACTCTGCAGTCACCCAGCCCCAGCATTTT.

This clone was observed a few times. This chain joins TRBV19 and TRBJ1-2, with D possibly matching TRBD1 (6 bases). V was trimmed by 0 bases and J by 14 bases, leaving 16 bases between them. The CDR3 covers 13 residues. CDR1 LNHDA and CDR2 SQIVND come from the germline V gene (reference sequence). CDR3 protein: CASSIEGRRTDTF. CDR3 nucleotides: TGTGCCAGTAGTATAGAGGGCAGGAGGACAGATACCTTC.

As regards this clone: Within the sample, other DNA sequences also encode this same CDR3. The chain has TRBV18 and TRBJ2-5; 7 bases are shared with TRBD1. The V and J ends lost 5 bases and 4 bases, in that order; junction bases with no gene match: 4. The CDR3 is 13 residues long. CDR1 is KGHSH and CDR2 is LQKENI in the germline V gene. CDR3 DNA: TGTGCCAGCTCATCTTCAGGGGGAGAGACCCAGTACTTC. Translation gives CASSSSGGETQYF.

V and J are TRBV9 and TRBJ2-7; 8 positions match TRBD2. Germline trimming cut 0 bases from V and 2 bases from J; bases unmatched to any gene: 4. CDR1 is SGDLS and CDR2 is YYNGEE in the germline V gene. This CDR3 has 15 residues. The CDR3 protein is CASSVGGGTPYEQYF. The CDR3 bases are TGTGCCAGCAGCGTAGGCGGGGGGACTCCCTACGAGCAGTACTTC.

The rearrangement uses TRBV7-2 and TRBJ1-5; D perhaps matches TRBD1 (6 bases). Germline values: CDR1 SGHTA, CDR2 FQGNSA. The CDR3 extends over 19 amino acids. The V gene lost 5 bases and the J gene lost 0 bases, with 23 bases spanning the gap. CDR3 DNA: TGTGCCAGCAGCCGCCATTCGACAGGCGTTCTGAATAGCAATCAGCCCCAGCATTTT. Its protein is CASSRHSTGVLNSNQPQHF.

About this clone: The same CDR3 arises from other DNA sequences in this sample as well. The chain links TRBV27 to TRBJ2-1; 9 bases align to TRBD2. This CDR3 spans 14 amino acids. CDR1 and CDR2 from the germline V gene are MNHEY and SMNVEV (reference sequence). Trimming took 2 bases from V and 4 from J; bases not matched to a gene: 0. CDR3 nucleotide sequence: TGTGCCAGCAGTTTAGCGGGGGGGTACAATGAGCAGTTCTTC. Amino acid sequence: CASSLAGGYNEQFF.